This entry describes one T cell receptor (beta chain). The specificity of this receptor is unknown. This may be a read error, as it is one base from a much larger clone. Sequencing relied on an Illumina HiSeq 1500. The public reads were reanalyzed by TCRdb: fastp trimming at Q25, MiXCR alignment, in-frame beta chains only. A single entry per CDR3 protein holds the most common genes and DNA from its merged rows. The sample table lists 550,000 to 850,000 distinct CDR3 sequences, around a third of them with a count of one. About 18% of the sample belongs to the ten largest clones. The treatment or condition label of this sample denotes: in vitro stimulation with specific CMV peptide epitopes to enrich CMV-specific T cells. The CDR3 numbers 15 residues from cysteine through phenylalanine. Just the 45-base CDR3 DNA is kept, in frame starting at base 1. For CDR1 and CDR2, the germline V gene lists SGHTA and FQGNSA. V is clipped by 3 bases and J by 7 bases, and the sequence between their germline boundaries is 16 bases long.

This sample was taken from a study of T cell repertoires in cytomegalovirus infection (dated by TCRdb to about 2019). Regarding the complete study: The peptide stimulations were aimed at well-studied HLA-B-restricted epitopes as well as recently identified HLA-C-restricted CMV epitopes, whose presentation resists viral immunomodulation. The HLA type of each donor mattered for the analysis, because public TCR beta signatures pointed to carriage of CMV infection along with the matching HLA type. What the authors observed across the whole study: Cumulative frequency of public TCR beta family members discriminated carriers of CMV infection plus the relevant HLA type in this cohort and an independent 352-donor cohort. In the ex vivo response, HLA-C-restricted CMV-specific TCR beta clonotypes were dominant, and in two of eight donors the single most frequent clonotype came from this HLA-C-restricted group.

The sample consisted of cultured PBMCs, taken from culture after CMV antigen stimulation. The rearrangement combines TRBV7-2 with TRBJ1-3; matching of 5 bases hints at TRBD1 as the D gene. The TCR was taken from a human donor in good health (CMV status not recorded). Some clones in this sample may be carry-over from other donors' samples. The DNA sequence follows: TGTGCCAGCAGCTTTATGGGGGAATCGAGTAACACCATATATTTT. Its protein product is CASSFMGESSNTIYF.